This TCR beta chain emerged from a study of OX40 agonist ivuxolimab in advanced cancers. Trimming took 1 base from V and 0 from J, leaving 6 bases between them. CDR1 is MGHDK, CDR2 SYGVNS, per germline. The CDR3 sequence is 14 residues long. Some clones are missing from TCRdb's copy, which holds only in-frame ones; the method was immunoSEQ multiplex PCR. The sample yields about 56,000 clones, approximately 82% seen once. The source is an adult with an advanced solid tumor such as melanoma, head and neck, liver or kidney cancer. The starting material was CD4+ or CD8+ T cells sorted from blood, obtained in a trial of the OX40 agonist ivuxolimab. The V and J genes are TRBV25-1 and TRBJ1-1; D uncertain. CDR3 nucleotide sequence: TGTGCCAGCAGTGAATCTTGGGTGAACACTGAAGCTTTCTTT. Protein: CASSESWVNTEAFF.